This T cell receptor beta chain was observed in a study of cytomegalovirus exposure and HLA in healthy donors. Study at large: As an earlier analysis found, roughly 170 million T cells yielded fewer than 130 million unique TCR beta sequences.

V dropped 5 bases and J dropped 4; count of bases not matched to a gene: 16. Germline V gene lookup returns CDR1 SGHAT and CDR2 FQNNGV. The CDR3 spans 18 residues. PCR used 60 Vbeta primers and 13 Jbeta primers. Libraries were prepared by immunoSEQ multiplex PCR; TCRdb keeps only in-frame clonotypes and omits some of them. Of approximately 190,000 clones listed, approximately 88% are singletons. Material for sequencing was PBMCs. This TCR came from a woman between 45 and 60 years old in good health and CMV-seropositive. V is TRBV11-2 and J is TRBJ2-5; 10 bases map to TRBD2. CDR3 bases: TGTGCCAGCAGCGAGGGACCAGCGGGGGGGCCTATTCGAGAGACCCAGTACTTC. This sequence encodes CASSEGPAGGPIRETQYF.